Each of the 12 T cell receptor beta chains below was sequenced from the same sample in a study of CD8 T cells in ankylosing spondylitis. Whole-study findings and limits: Apparently characteristic of ankylosing spondylitis blood was a TCR beta motif (about 8 highly homologous variants).

TCRdb re-analysed the 5' RACE reads in MiXCR, keeping a single row per CDR3 protein. The data hold a few hundred thousand distinct CDR3 sequences, with about a sixth observed a single time. For these receptors, no antigen is known. Sequencing was done on a sample of blood, either unsorted or a sorted T cell fraction (not recorded which). Source of these receptors: a male donor with ankylosing spondylitis.

This clonotype was found a few times. The V call is TRBV6-1, the J call TRBJ1-2; possibly TRBD1 for D (6 bases). The V gene lost 0 bases and the J gene lost 7 bases, with 12 bases spanning the gap. Germline-derived CDR1 and CDR2 are MNHNS and SASEGT. CDR3 size: 14 residues. Here the CDR3 DNA reads TGTGCCAGCAGTGAAGCAAGGGGGATAAGTGGCTACACCTTC. Translated, it gives CASSEARGISGYTF.

The table lists this clonotype with a few counts. The V and J genes are TRBV14 and TRBJ1-1, with TRBD1 matching over 7 bases. Germline V gene sequence: CDR1 SGHDN, CDR2 FVKESK. The CDR3 is 15 residues long. Trimming removed 3 bases from V and 6 bases from J; junction bases left unmatched: 10. This CDR3 reads CASSQDRSFHPEAFF. CDR3 DNA: TGTGCCAGCAGCCAGGACAGGAGTTTCCACCCTGAAGCTTTCTTT.

This clonotype was observed many times. The CDR3 spells CASSSGQGSSYEQYF. The CDR3 DNA follows: TGCGCCAGCAGCTCGGGACAGGGGAGCTCCTACGAGCAGTACTTC. The rearrangement joins TRBV4-3 to TRBJ2-7; 10 nucleotides line up with TRBD1. The CDR3 consists of 15 residues. Germline V CDR1 and CDR2: LGHNA, YSLEER. Trimming took 5 bases from V and 0 from J; bases not matched to a gene: 4.

This chain connects TRBV15 to TRBJ2-7; either TRBD1 or TRBD2 may fit D (6 bases each). The V end was cut by 8 bases, the J end by 2 bases, with 19 bases between. CDR1 is LNHNV, CDR2 YYDKDF, per germline (reference sequence). The CDR3 covers 15 residues. Written as DNA, the CDR3 is TGTGCCACCGGGGCGGTTTTGGGGGGCCCCTACGAGCAGTACTTC. Its translation is CATGAVLGGPYEQYF.

The chain employs TRBV27 and TRBJ1-2; D is unclear. CDR3 size: 15 residues. Trimming stripped 5 bases from V and 7 bases from J, with 20 bases between. Looked up from germline, CDR1 is MNHEY and CDR2 is SMNVEV (reference sequence). The CDR3 DNA reads as TGTGCCAGCAGTGTCTCAGGAGGGATGTTCGGTGGCTACACCTTC. This codes for CASSVSGGMFGGYTF.

This clonotype has just a few counts. The chain has TRBV4-3 and TRBJ2-1; 7 nucleotides align to TRBD2. The germline V gene has CDR1 LGHNA and CDR2 YSLEER. The CDR3 is 14 residues long. With V trimmed by 2 bases and J by 8 bases, 6 bases remained unmatched. The CDR3 DNA sequence: TGCGCCAGCAGCCAAATAGCGGGTAGCGATGAGCAGTTCTTC. This encodes CASSQIAGSDEQFF.

The chain has TRBV10-2 and TRBJ2-7, with TRBD2 matching over 13 bases. Germline CDR1 reads WSHSY; CDR2 reads SAAADI. The CDR3 has 17 amino acids. V lost 5 bases and J lost 2; bases outside the gene matches: 9. The CDR3 is CASSPGLAGETTYEQYF. CDR3 sequence (DNA): TGCGCCAGCAGTCCAGGACTAGCGGGGGAAACCACCTACGAGCAGTACTTC.

The chain is built from TRBV12-3 or TRBV12-4 and TRBJ1-5, with a tentative D call TRBD1 (5 bases). The CDR3 is made up of 14 amino acids. The V and J ends lost 6 bases and 2 bases respectively, with 11 bases between them. Written as DNA, the CDR3 is TGTGCCAGCAGGGAAGGGGTTGGCAATCAGCCCCAGCATTTT. It encodes CASREGVGNQPQHF.

This clonotype has a handful of counts. The chain carries TRBV12-3 or TRBV12-4 and TRBJ2-1, with a tentative D call TRBD2 (5 bases). V was clipped by 4 bases and J by 0 bases, with 10 bases between them. The CDR3 runs 15 residues. CDR3 bases: TGTGCCAGCAGTTCTGGAGCGGACTCCTACAATGAGCAGTTCTTC. Amino acids: CASSSGADSYNEQFF.

The J gene is TRBJ2-7, the V gene TRBV12-3 or TRBV12-4; D is ambiguous. Trimming pared 5 bases from V and 2 bases from J, leaving 13 bases between. This CDR3 has 14 amino acids. For the CDR3, the DNA is TGTGCCAGCAGTCCTTGGGCCTCCACCTACGAGCAGTACTTC. Encoded protein: CASSPWASTYEQYF.

This chain joins TRBV4-1 and TRBJ2-1; 7 nucleotides agree with TRBD2. Germline assignment: CDR1 MGHRA and CDR2 YSYEKL. The CDR3 consists of 17 residues. V lost 0 bases and J lost 8; bases outside the gene matches: 13. The DNA of the CDR3 is TGCGCCAGCAGCCAAGATCCGGGGGGACTTGGCTTGCATGAGCAGTTCTTC. It encodes CASSQDPGGLGLHEQFF.

In its sample, this clonotype was seen a few times. The chain combines TRBV20-1 with TRBJ2-1; no clear D gene. This CDR3 comprises 19 residues. Germline CDR1 reads DFQATT; CDR2 reads SNEGSKA (reference sequence). Deletions cut 1 base from V and 10 bases from J, with 32 bases between. The CDR3 loop reads CSARVPIQRAPWFSVEQFF. The CDR3 bases are TGCAGTGCTAGAGTACCAATTCAGAGAGCCCCCTGGTTTTCTGTAGAGCAGTTCTTC.